This entry concerns a single T cell receptor beta chain. Its antigen specificity is not known. This may stem from a read error, because a much larger clone lies one nucleotide away. These data are taken from a study of kidney transplant recipient with SARS-CoV-2 infection (dated by TCRdb to 2020 to 2022). The sequencer listed for this sample is Illumina MiSeq. Profiling of the peripheral T cell repertoire targeted human TCRbeta genes. The authors' analysis ran thus. Beta-binomial modelling was used to test for differences in clonotype abundance while accounting for variability over time. Clonotypes that had expanded were screened against the ImmuneCODE reference database of SARS-CoV-2-associated TCRs and mapped onto regions of the viral genome. Further repertoire analyses covered TRBV gene usage, CDR3 length, CDR3 amino acid overlap between time points, clonotype abundance distributions and Jaccard similarity. TCRdb trimmed public reads at Q25 via fastp, called clones via MiXCR and kept in-frame beta chains. Every distinct CDR3 protein forms one entry, paired with its most common genes and DNA. These V and J calls originate from TCRdb's pipeline instead of the authors' own analysis. The sample table contains 250,000 or so distinct CDR3 sequences; only one count was recorded for around 26% of them. The ten largest clones capture around 6.8% of the sample.

The sample's time point label, decoded: pre-pandemic baseline sample and day 111 after first positive SARS-CoV-2 test. The germline V gene supplies CDR1 SGHTA and CDR2 FQGNSA. From its cysteine to its phenylalanine, the CDR3 spans 17 amino acids. The only DNA kept is the CDR3, 51 bases in frame from the first base. Trimming takes 7 bases from V and 3 bases from J, and the germline ends sit 24 bases apart. The rearranged segments are TRBV7-2 and TRBJ1-2, with a tentative D gene TRBD1 over 5 matching bases. The source of this sequence is a male patient aged 30 to 40 who had COVID-19 and was a kidney transplant recipient. After a transplant, some T cells may be of graft donor origin. Material: a blood sample, obtained at baseline and on day 111 from a kidney transplant recipient. This receptor has the CDR3 CASTTSGGVYGDYGYTF. The nucleotide sequence is TGTGCCAGCACCACATCGGGGGGGGTCTACGGGGACTATGGCTACACCTTC. This CDR3, with the reference TRBV7-2 and TRBJ1-2 proteins standing in past its ends, gives the full variable domain GAGVSQSPSNKVTEKGKDVELRCDPISGHTALYWYRQSLGQGLEFLIYFQGNSAPDKSGLPSDRFSAERTGGSVSTLTIQRTQQEDSAVYLCASTTSGGVYGDYGYTFGSGTRLTVV.